The clone carrying this TCR beta chain appeared many times. TCRdb reanalysed the 5' RACE reads using MiXCR and keeps one entry per CDR3 protein. There are 40,000 or so distinct CDR3 sequences in the sample; about 8.9% occur only once, and around 3% lies in the top ten. Germline trimming cut 4 bases from V and 9 bases from J; bases unmatched to any gene: 10. This CDR3 has 15 residues. These data originate in a study of chronic HIV infection and antiretroviral therapy. The source material was peripheral blood. The clonotype was recovered from an adult who had HIV and had not received antiretroviral therapy, or was an uninfected healthy control (not recorded which). The rearrangement joins TRBV23-1 to TRBJ2-3; 10 positions match TRBD2. TRBV23-1 is recorded as an ORF, its role being uncertain. The CDR3 here is CASSLSRVAGGTQYF. The CDR3, as DNA: TGCGCCAGCAGTCTTTCCCGGGTAGCGGGAGGCACGCAGTATTTT.